This T cell receptor beta chain was identified in a study of beta chain features in type 1 diabetes. Study context: The patients were much like the healthy donors in age, gender and cell yields.

A sort by CD45RO/CCR7/CD25/CD127/CD95/CD27 yielded CD4+ naive, central memory, regulatory and stem cell-like memory cells. Study outcomes and limitations: Naive, central memory and regulatory TCRB repertoires appeared more similar among patients than healthy donors.

This clone turned up a few times. The target antigen is unknown. The study reverse transcribed the entire isolated RNA, so it sequenced expressed TCRB transcripts. TCRdb's copy holds only in-frame clones and misses some; the assay was immunoSEQ multiplex PCR. The sample holds 90,000 to 110,000 clones, almost 40% seen once. The receptor was derived from a young woman in good health. The sample comprised stem cell memory CD4+ T cells from blood.

Here the CDR3 reads CASSLTPRIFYEQYF. As DNA, the CDR3 is TGTGCCAGCAGCTTAACCCCCAGGATATTCTACGAGCAGTACTTC. V is TRBV11-2 and J is TRBJ2-7; D not resolved. The CDR3 has 15 amino acids. The V gene lost 2 bases and the J gene lost 3 bases, with 14 bases spanning the gap. Germline values: CDR1 SGHAT, CDR2 FQNNGV.